This TCR beta chain was retrieved from a study of control samples from healthy donors and cancer patients (dated by TCRdb to about 2020). The library was generated by the immunoSEQ multiplex PCR assay. Not all clones reach the TCRdb copy of this immuneACCESS table, which keeps in-frame sequences only. Checked studies attribute under half of the gap to unresolved V genes and leave the rest unexplained. The sample data list roughly 190,000 clones, and 90% to 95% of these were observed just once. The ten most abundant clones make up approximately 1.8% of the sample. Comment on this clone: Its binding antigen is unknown. No base quality values were provided; no much bigger clone lies one nucleotide off.

The germline V gene sets CDR1 to SQVTM and CDR2 to ANQGSEA. There are 13 amino acids in the CDR3, from cysteine to phenylalanine inclusive. Only CDR3 DNA is held: 39 bases, read in frame from base 1. What was sequenced was blood. The rearrangement combines TRBV29-1 with TRBJ2-2, and TRBD1 may be the D gene, going by 5 matching bases. The TCR comes from a young man in good health. The DNA reads TGCGGGGCGCGATTTGGTAACACCGGGGAGCTGTTTTTT. The translation is CGARFGNTGELFF.